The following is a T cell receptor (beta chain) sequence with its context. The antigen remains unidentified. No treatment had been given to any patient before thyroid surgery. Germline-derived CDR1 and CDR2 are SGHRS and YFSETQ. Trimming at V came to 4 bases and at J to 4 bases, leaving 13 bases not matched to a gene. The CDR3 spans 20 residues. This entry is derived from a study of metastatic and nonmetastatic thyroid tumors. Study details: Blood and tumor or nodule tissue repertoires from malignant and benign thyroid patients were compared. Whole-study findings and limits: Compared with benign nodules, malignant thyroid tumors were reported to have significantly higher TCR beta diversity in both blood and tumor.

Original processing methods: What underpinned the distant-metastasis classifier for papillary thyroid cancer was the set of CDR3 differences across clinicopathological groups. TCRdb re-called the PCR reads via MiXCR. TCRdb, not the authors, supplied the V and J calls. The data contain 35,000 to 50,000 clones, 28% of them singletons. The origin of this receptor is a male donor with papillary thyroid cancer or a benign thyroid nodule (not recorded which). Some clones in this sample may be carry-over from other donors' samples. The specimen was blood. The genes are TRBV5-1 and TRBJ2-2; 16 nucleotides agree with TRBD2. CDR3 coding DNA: TGCGCCAGCAGCACCACCCTCCCGGGACTAGCGGGAGGGCTCACCGGGGAGCTGTTTTTT. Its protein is CASSTTLPGLAGGLTGELFF.